This T cell receptor (beta chain) was obtained from a study of regulatory T cells. Whole-study results and caveats: Patient CD8+ T cells trended nonsignificantly toward lower Shannon entropy than control CD8+ cells.

CDR3 length: 13 residues. Germline CDR1 reads MNHNS; CDR2 reads SASEGT. V trimming: 8 bases; J trimming: 5 bases; junction bases outside the gene matches: 6. In regard to this clone: Its antigen is currently unknown.

The PCR used 52 TRBV and 13 TRBJ primers. TCRdb's table, derived via immunoSEQ multiplex PCR, lists solely in-frame clones and lacks some. The table lists about 20,000 clones, 93% of them singletons, with roughly 3.5% in the top ten. The J gene is TRBJ1-2, the V gene TRBV6-1; 9 bases map to TRBD1. Specimen: CD8+ T cells sorted from blood. The receptor's source is a child younger than 10 with CD3G deficiency. The DNA for the CDR3 is TGTGCCAGCGGGACAGGGTTGTGGTATGGCTACACCTTC. Translating gives CASGTGLWYGYTF.